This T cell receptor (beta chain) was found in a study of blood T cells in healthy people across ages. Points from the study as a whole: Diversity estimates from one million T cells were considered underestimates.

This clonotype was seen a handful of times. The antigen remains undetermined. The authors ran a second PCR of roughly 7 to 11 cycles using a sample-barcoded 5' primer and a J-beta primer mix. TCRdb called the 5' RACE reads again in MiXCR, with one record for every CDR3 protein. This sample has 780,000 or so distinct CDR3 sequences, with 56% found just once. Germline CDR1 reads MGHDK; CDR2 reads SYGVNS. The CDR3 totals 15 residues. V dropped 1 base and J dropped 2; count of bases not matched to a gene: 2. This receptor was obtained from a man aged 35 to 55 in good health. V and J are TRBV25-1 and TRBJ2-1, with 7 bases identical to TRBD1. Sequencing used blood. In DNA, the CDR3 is TGTGCCAGCAGTGAATTACAGGGGCCCTACAATGAGCAGTTCTTC. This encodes CASSELQGPYNEQFF.